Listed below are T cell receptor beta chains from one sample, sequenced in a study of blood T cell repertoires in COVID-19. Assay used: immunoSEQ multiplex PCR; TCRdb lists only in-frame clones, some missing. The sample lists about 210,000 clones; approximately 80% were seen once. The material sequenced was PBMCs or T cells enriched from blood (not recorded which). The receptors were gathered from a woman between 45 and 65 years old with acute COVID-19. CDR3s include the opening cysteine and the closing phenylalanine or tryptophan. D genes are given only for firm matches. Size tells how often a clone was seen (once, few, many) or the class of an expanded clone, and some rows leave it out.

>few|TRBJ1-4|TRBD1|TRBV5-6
CASSLVGQGLEKLFF
TGTGCCAGCAGCTTGGTGGGACAGGGTCTCGAAAAACTGTTTTTT
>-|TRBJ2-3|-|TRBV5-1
CASSLWGVGTDTQYF
TGCGCCAGCAGCTTATGGGGCGTCGGCACAGATACGCAGTATTTT
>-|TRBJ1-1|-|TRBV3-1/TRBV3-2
CASSQDWVGRTPNTEAFF
TGTGCCAGCAGCCAAGATTGGGTCGGGAGGACACCGAACACTGAAGCTTTCTTT
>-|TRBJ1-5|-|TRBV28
CASSSWEYQPQHF
TGTGCCAGCAGTTCATGGGAGTATCAGCCCCAGCATTTT
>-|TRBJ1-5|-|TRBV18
CASSFAAHSNQPQHF
TGTGCCAGCTCATTCGCGGCCCATAGCAATCAGCCCCAGCATTTT
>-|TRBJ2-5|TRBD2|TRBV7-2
CASSSLGLAFLGETQYF
TGTGCCAGCAGCTCCCTGGGACTAGCCTTTTTGGGGGAGACCCAGTACTTC
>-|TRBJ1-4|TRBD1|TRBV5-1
CASSRGQNDQKEKLFF
TGCGCCAGCAGCCGGGGACAGAATGATCAAAAAGAAAAACTGTTTTTT
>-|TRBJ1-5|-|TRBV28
CASSTVVAGSLGEQPQHF
TGTGCCAGCAGTACTGTCGTGGCAGGGTCCCTAGGAGAACAGCCCCAGCATTTT
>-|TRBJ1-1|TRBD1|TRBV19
CASRTGQGAVTEAFF
TGTGCCAGTAGAACAGGACAGGGGGCGGTCACTGAAGCTTTCTTT
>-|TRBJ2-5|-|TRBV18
CASSLRAKETQYF
TGTGCCAGCTCCCTACGTGCCAAAGAGACCCAGTACTTC
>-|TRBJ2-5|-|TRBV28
CAHGVGGPAGTQYF
TGTGCCCATGGTGTTGGGGGCCCCGCCGGGACCCAGTACTTC
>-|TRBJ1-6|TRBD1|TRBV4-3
CASSQGQGDSPLHF
TGCGCCAGCAGCCAAGGACAGGGTGATTCACCCCTCCACTTT
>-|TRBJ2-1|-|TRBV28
CASSLGGRNEQFF
TGTGCCAGCAGTTTAGGGGGCCGAAATGAGCAGTTCTTC
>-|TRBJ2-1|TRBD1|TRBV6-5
CASRPQGAREQFF
TGTGCCAGCAGGCCACAGGGGGCTCGAGAGCAGTTCTTC
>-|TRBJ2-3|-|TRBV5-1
CASSLNRGTDTQYF
TGCGCCAGCAGCTTGAACCGGGGCACAGATACGCAGTATTTT
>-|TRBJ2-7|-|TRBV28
CASSGQTTAYEQYF
TGTGCCAGCAGCGGTCAGACGACAGCCTACGAGCAGTACTTC
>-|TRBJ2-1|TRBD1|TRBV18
CASSANRGSYNEQFF
TGTGCCAGCTCAGCCAACAGGGGATCCTACAATGAGCAGTTCTTC
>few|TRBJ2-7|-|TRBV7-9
CASSTGPYEQYF
TGTGCCAGCAGCACAGGGCCCTACGAGCAGTACTTC
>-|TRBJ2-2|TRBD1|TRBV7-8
CASSTTDRGTGELFF
TGTGCCAGCAGTACTACGGACAGGGGAACCGGGGAGCTGTTTTTT
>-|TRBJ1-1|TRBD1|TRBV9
CASSVGTGGHTEAFF
TGTGCCAGCAGCGTAGGGACAGGGGGTCACACTGAAGCTTTCTTT
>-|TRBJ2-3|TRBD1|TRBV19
CASSIADRGSTDTQYF
TGTGCCAGTAGTATAGCGGACAGGGGGAGCACAGATACGCAGTATTTT
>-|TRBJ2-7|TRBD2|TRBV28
CASSLGTIHYEQYF
TGTGCCAGCAGTTTAGGGACTATACACTACGAGCAGTACTTC
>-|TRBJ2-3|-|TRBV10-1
CASSEFSGVFTIYTDTQYF
TGCGCCAGCAGTGAATTTTCTGGAGTTTTCACAATCTACACAGATACGCAGTATTTT
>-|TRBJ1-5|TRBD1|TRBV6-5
CASSPGQGINQPQHF
TGTGCCAGCAGTCCGGGACAGGGGATCAATCAGCCCCAGCATTTT
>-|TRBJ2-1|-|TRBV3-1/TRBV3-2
CASSPRAYNEQFF
TGTGCCAGCAGTCCCCGCGCCTACAATGAGCAGTTCTTC
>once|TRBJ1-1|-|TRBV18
CASSLHRNTEAFF
TGTGCCAGCTCACTTCACAGGAACACTGAAGCTTTCTTT
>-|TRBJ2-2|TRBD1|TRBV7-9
CASSSQDRGFTGELFF
TGTGCCAGCAGTTCCCAGGACAGGGGTTTCACCGGGGAGCTGTTTTTT
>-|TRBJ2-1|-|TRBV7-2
CASSLAAGEQFF
TGTGCCAGCAGCTTAGCGGCCGGGGAGCAGTTCTTC
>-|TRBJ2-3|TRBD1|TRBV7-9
CASSVGRTGGTDTQYF
TGTGCCAGCAGCGTAGGTCGAACAGGGGGCACAGATACGCAGTATTTT
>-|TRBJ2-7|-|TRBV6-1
CASSENRLAGPSYEQYF
TGTGCCAGCAGTGAAAACCGGTTGGCGGGACCATCCTACGAGCAGTACTTC
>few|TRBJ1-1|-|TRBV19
CASSDSSNTEAFF
TGTGCCAGTAGTGACAGTTCGAACACTGAAGCTTTCTTT
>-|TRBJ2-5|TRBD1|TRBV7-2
CASSMDRGKETQYF
TGTGCCAGCAGCATGGACAGGGGGAAAGAGACCCAGTACTTC
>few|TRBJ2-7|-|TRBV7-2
CASSLAGVPYEQYF
TGTGCCAGCAGCTTAGCGGGAGTACCCTACGAGCAGTACTTC
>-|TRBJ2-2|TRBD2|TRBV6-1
CASSAVAGGLSGELFF
TGTGCCAGCAGTGCGGTAGCGGGAGGTCTCTCCGGGGAGCTGTTTTTT
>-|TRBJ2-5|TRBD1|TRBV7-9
CASSLLSGQGAGETQYF
TGTGCCAGCAGCCTATTATCGGGACAGGGGGCTGGTGAGACCCAGTACTTC
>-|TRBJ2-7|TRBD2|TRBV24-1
CATSDPSGTGSYEQYF
TGTGCCACCAGTGATCCTAGCGGGACGGGATCCTACGAGCAGTACTTC
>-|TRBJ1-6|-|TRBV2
CASSEGRAYNSPLHF
TGTGCCAGCAGTGAAGGCAGGGCCTATAATTCACCCCTCCACTTT
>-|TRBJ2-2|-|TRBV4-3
CASSPGRGSTGELFF
TGCGCCAGCAGCCCTGGGAGGGGGTCCACCGGGGAGCTGTTTTTT
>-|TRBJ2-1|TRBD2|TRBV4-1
CASSQGLLAEAYNEQFF
TGCGCCAGCAGCCAAGGGCTGCTAGCGGAAGCCTACAATGAGCAGTTCTTC
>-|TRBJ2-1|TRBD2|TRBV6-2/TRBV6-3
CASSHVLAGGPYNEQFF
TGTGCCAGCAGCCACGTCCTAGCGGGGGGGCCGTACAATGAGCAGTTCTTC
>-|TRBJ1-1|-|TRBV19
CASSTLRDHARGATEAFF
TGTGCCAGTAGTACCCTCCGGGACCACGCCCGGGGGGCCACTGAAGCTTTCTTT
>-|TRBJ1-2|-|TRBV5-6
CASSSGEASGYTF
TGTGCCAGCAGCTCGGGAGAGGCCTCGGGCTACACCTTC